A selection of T cell receptor beta chains follows, all from one sample in a study of blood T cells in healthy people across ages. In TCRdb, the 5' RACE reads were re-called with MiXCR into one record per CDR3 protein. This table holds some 700,000 distinct CDR3 sequences, about 40% found once. The sequenced sample was blood. These receptors were taken from a woman aged 60-70 years in good health. The CDR3 runs from the conserved cysteine through the conserved F or W. The D gene is left open where the match is weak. Clone size appears in some rows only: once, few, many, or a class for an expanded clone.

few,TRBJ1-6,TRBD1,TRBV4-2,CASSQGPGQGNNSPLHF,TGTGCCAGCAGCCAAGGTCCCGGACAGGGAAATAATTCACCCCTCCACTTT
few,TRBJ1-1,.,TRBV20-1,CSAPLNTEAFF,TGCAGTGCTCCTTTGAACACTGAAGCTTTCTTT
.,TRBJ1-4,.,TRBV18,CASRQSTNEKLFF,TGTGCCAGCCGACAGTCAACTAATGAAAAACTGTTTTTT
few,TRBJ2-1,.,TRBV20-1,CSALGPQGTNEQFF,TGCAGTGCTTTGGGACCCCAAGGGACGAATGAGCAGTTCTTC
.,TRBJ2-3,TRBD2,TRBV20-1,CSASPKPLAVITDTQYF,TGCAGTGCTAGTCCCAAACCACTAGCGGTGATCACAGATACGCAGTATTTT
.,TRBJ1-2,.,TRBV20-1,CSARIVSGREYGYTF,TGCAGTGCCAGGATAGTCTCGGGCAGGGAGTATGGCTACACCTTC
.,TRBJ2-2,.,TRBV25-1,CASLQGPPPGELFF,TGTGCCAGTTTACAGGGACCTCCCCCTGGGGAGCTGTTTTTT
few,TRBJ2-6,.,TRBV30,CAWSTSGANVLTF,TGTGCCTGGAGCACCTCTGGGGCCAACGTCCTGACTTTC
.,TRBJ2-1,.,TRBV11-3,CASSLDRGLEAYNEQFF,TGTGCCAGCAGCTTAGATCGTGGTCTTGAGGCCTACAATGAGCAGTTCTTC
.,TRBJ2-5,.,TRBV12-3/TRBV12-4,CAGSFQADLQETQYF,TGTGCCGGCAGTTTTCAGGCCGATCTCCAAGAGACCCAGTACTTC
.,TRBJ1-1,TRBD1,TRBV10-3,CAISVQGFAGAFF,TGTGCCATCAGTGTACAGGGGTTCGCTGGAGCTTTCTTT
.,TRBJ2-3,.,TRBV7-2,CASSSGISTDTQYF,TGTGCCAGCAGCTCGGGGATTAGCACAGATACGCAGTATTTT
.,TRBJ2-1,.,TRBV10-3,CASRDEGSYNEQFF,TGTGCCTCACGGGACGAGGGGTCCTACAATGAGCAGTTCTTC
.,TRBJ2-1,TRBD2,TRBV19,CASSPSALAGSIGQFF,TGTGCCAGTAGTCCTAGTGCACTAGCGGGATCCATTGGGCAGTTCTTC
few,TRBJ2-7,TRBD1,TRBV29-1,CSVTGQGSYNEQYF,TGCAGCGTGACAGGACAGGGATCCTACAATGAGCAGTACTTC
few,TRBJ1-2,TRBD1,TRBV6-2/TRBV6-3,CASSYEGQGYGYTF,TGTGCCAGCAGTTACGAGGGACAGGGCTATGGCTACACCTTC
few,TRBJ2-3,TRBD2,TRBV6-5,CASSFGRRTDTQYF,TGTGCCAGCAGTTTCGGGAGGAGAACAGATACGCAGTATTTT
.,TRBJ2-3,.,TRBV20-1,CSAPGGNPDTQYF,TGCAGTGCTCCAGGAGGGAACCCAGATACGCAGTATTTT
many,TRBJ2-5,.,TRBV2,CASSGQDQETQYF,TGTGCCAGCAGTGGACAGGACCAAGAGACCCAGTACTTC
.,TRBJ2-1,.,TRBV5-5,CASSYGVASYNEQFF,TGTGCCAGCAGCTACGGGGTCGCGTCCTACAATGAGCAGTTCTTC
many,TRBJ2-7,TRBD1,TRBV9,CASSVSDRSSYEQYF,TGTGCCAGCAGCGTCTCGGACAGGAGCTCCTACGAGCAGTACTTC
.,TRBJ2-2,TRBD2,TRBV9,CASSVPPSGMDGELFF,TGTGCCAGCAGCGTACCTCCTAGCGGAATGGACGGGGAGCTGTTTTTT
many,TRBJ2-3,TRBD1,TRBV5-1,CASSLGRGTGADTQYF,TGCGCCAGCAGCCTGGGAAGAGGGACAGGGGCAGATACGCAGTATTTT
.,TRBJ2-7,TRBD1,TRBV27,CASRPTDRVYEQYF,TGTGCCAGCAGACCGACCGACAGGGTCTACGAGCAGTACTTC
.,TRBJ2-1,TRBD2,TRBV12-5,CASGSIAGGTVNEQFF,TGTGCTAGTGGTTCCATAGCGGGAGGTACGGTAAATGAGCAGTTCTTC
.,TRBJ2-3,TRBD2,TRBV28,CASSLSPAGRVIGTDTQYF,TGTGCCAGCAGTTTAAGTCCGGCAGGGAGGGTCATCGGCACAGATACGCAGTATTTT
.,TRBJ2-5,.,TRBV29-1,CSVVGGTAQETQYF,TGCAGCGTTGTTGGGGGGACAGCCCAAGAGACCCAGTACTTC
.,TRBJ2-7,.,TRBV4-3,CASSQDGMSPEQYF,TGCGCCAGCAGCCAAGATGGCATGAGCCCCGAGCAGTACTTC
few,TRBJ2-3,TRBD2,TRBV20-1,CSALAGGFTDTQYF,TGCAGTGCCCTAGCGGGAGGTTTCACAGATACGCAGTATTTT
few,TRBJ2-7,.,TRBV6-4,CASSESLDSYEQYF,TGTGCCAGCAGTGAAAGCCTCGACTCCTACGAGCAGTACTTC
.,TRBJ2-7,.,TRBV28,CASLGRGSSYEQYF,TGTGCCAGCTTGGGGAGGGGGTCCTCCTACGAGCAGTACTTC
.,TRBJ2-3,.,TRBV5-4,CASSLGGSRQPSTDTQYF,TGTGCCAGCAGCTTGGGAGGATCTCGACAGCCCAGCACAGATACGCAGTATTTT
few,TRBJ2-3,.,TRBV24-1,CATGGETGYSDTQYF,TGTGCCACCGGGGGAGAGACGGGATACTCAGATACGCAGTATTTT
.,TRBJ1-4,.,TRBV5-6,CASSLGQSEKLFF,TGTGCCAGCAGCCTAGGACAGAGTGAAAAACTGTTTTTT
few,TRBJ2-1,.,TRBV25-1,CASSDRAWEQFF,TGTGCCAGCAGTGATAGGGCGTGGGAGCAGTTCTTC
.,TRBJ2-7,TRBD2,TRBV28,CASSTSGRNYEQYF,TGTGCCAGCAGTACTAGCGGGAGGAACTACGAGCAGTACTTC
many,TRBJ2-7,.,TRBV14,CASSQPSGYEQYF,TGTGCCAGCAGCCAACCCAGTGGGTACGAGCAGTACTTC
.,TRBJ2-2,.,TRBV4-3,CASSQERLHTGELFF,TGCGCCAGCAGCCAAGAGAGGCTTCACACCGGGGAGCTGTTTTTT
.,TRBJ2-7,.,TRBV11-2,CAVRESSYEQYF,TGTGCCGTCAGGGAGTCCTCCTACGAGCAGTACTTC
many,TRBJ2-5,.,TRBV29-1,CSAGLQETQYF,TGCAGTGCCGGCCTACAAGAGACCCAGTACTTC
.,TRBJ2-5,.,TRBV20-1,CSRAAGETQYF,TGCAGTAGAGCGGCCGGGGAGACCCAGTACTTC
once,TRBJ1-2,.,TRBV29-1,CSDARGDNYGYTF,TGCAGCGACGCCAGGGGTGACAACTATGGCTACACCTTC
.,TRBJ2-7,.,TRBV5-1,CASCWGLGSYEQYF,TGCGCCAGCTGTTGGGGTTTAGGCTCCTACGAGCAGTACTTC
many,TRBJ2-5,.,TRBV20-1,CSATRGETQYF,TGCAGTGCTACCCGAGGGGAGACCCAGTACTTC
many,TRBJ2-7,TRBD1,TRBV25-1,CASSGGTVDYEQYF,TGTGCCAGCAGTGGGGGGACAGTGGATTACGAGCAGTACTTC
few,TRBJ1-4,.,TRBV4-3,CASSQDIGGAGLGEKLFF,TGCGCCAGCAGCCAAGATATAGGAGGGGCAGGGTTGGGTGAAAAACTGTTTTTT
.,TRBJ1-5,TRBD1,TRBV29-1,CSVGQGADQPQHF,TGCAGCGTTGGGCAGGGGGCCGATCAGCCCCAGCATTTT
.,TRBJ1-1,.,TRBV4-1,CASSPPLGGNTEAFF,TGCGCCAGCAGCCCCCCTCTTGGAGGGAACACTGAAGCTTTCTTT